This TCR beta chain was profiled in a study of shared clonotypes between healthy human individuals (dated by TCRdb to 2020 to 2021). With respect to the entire study: Two women and a few men aged 18 to 49 years were included in the cohort. For each donor, CD4 naive and CD4 memory were each run on three plates, CD8 naive on two plates, and CD8 memory on one plate. To estimate repertoire size and how much clonotype sharing occurs between individuals, the study deeply sequenced the blood TCR repertoires of several healthy adults. To increase sequencing depth and limit assay-specific biases, different laboratories used diverse techniques to prepare libraries and sequence TCR repertoires. Per donor, leukapheresis produced somewhere between about 0.8 and 9 billion PBMCs. Points the paper makes about the study in general: Pairwise subsampling indicated that sequencing depth was expected to affect the degree of clonotype sharing among donors. Naive subsets generally had larger estimated clonotype richness than memory subsets did. Only blood was sampled, and tissue TCR repertoires likely differ from those in blood. Higher generation probabilities were observed for clonotypes shared by all four sorted-subset donors than for non-shared clonotypes. Incomplete sequencing was indicated by rarefaction of sorted-subset datasets, despite the large sequencing depth. Across a few donors, around 5% of naive CD4, roughly 3.8% of naive CD8, 2.3% of memory CD4, and around 0.4% of memory CD8 clonotypes were shared. Because the study included a small number of donors, the genetic and exposure-history diversity represented was limited.

From the cysteine up to the phenylalanine, the CDR3 has a length of 14 residues. Left in the record is the CDR3 DNA by itself, 42 bases read in frame from the first base. The germline V gene specifies MDHEN as CDR1 and SYDVKM as CDR2. Germline trimming: 6 bases from V, 5 bases from J; junction bases outside gene matches: 8. TCR CDR3 regions were amplified from genomic DNA by multiplex PCR using the deep immunoSEQ assay. For each cell subset, the extracted genomic DNA was distributed evenly across all wells of several immunoSEQ 96-well plates, and each plate served as one replicate. For sorted subsets, each replicate PCR was loaded with approximately 200 ng genomic DNA, equivalent to 30,000 or so T cell genomes. Purified libraries were measured with a Qubit 3.0 fluorometer, size-checked on a Bioanalyzer 2100, and measured again with the KAPA Library Quantification kit. A separate single-read 150-cycle Illumina NextSeq 550 flow cell was used to sequence each immunoSEQ 96-well plate. The original methods were these. Because the immunoSEQ output included only junctional sequences and no quality scores, the filtering could not be the same as the filtering used for full-length reads. To assign V/J genes and CDR3, sequences were annotated using PyIR, a Python wrapper for IgBLAST v1.9, with IMGT germline references. Reads with weak V/J assignments (E-value above 1e-6), missing CDR3, stop codons, out-of-frame junctions, or ambiguous translated residues were removed. V3J clonotypes were defined as sequences sharing the same inferred V gene, J gene, and CDR3 amino acid sequence. To compute the percentage overlap between repertoires, the number of shared unique clonotypes was divided by the size of the smaller repertoire. Richness of each repertoire was evaluated using RTK rarefaction, the Chao1 estimator, and Recon v2.1 estimates of unobserved clonotypes. OLGA was used to compute generation probabilities for all TCRbeta clonotypes that the gDNA method yielded from several donors. This is the immuneACCESS table as TCRdb keeps it, with only in-frame sequences that have V and J called. A part of the clones is gone; compared with another copy, unresolved V genes explain less than half, and the rest is unexplained. V, J and clone size derive from that table, while D and trimming were established from the DNA sequence. This sample holds about 1.5 million clones; about 96% were observed only once. The top ten clones comprise approximately 1.2% of the sample.

Details on this clone: The clone's antigen remains unknown. The input lacks base qualities; no much larger clone sits a single base away.

The donors were healthy, HIV-negative adults who had no recently reported acute infections or vaccinations. Only Caucasian adults living in Nashville, Tennessee, USA were represented among the donors. Magnetic negative selection was used to enrich CD4+ T cells, after which naive cells were positively selected on CD45RA and the negative fraction became the memory subset. Blood was obtained by leukapheresis, after which PBMCs were separated by Ficoll-Histopaque density gradient centrifugation and cryopreserved in liquid nitrogen vapor phase. Analytical flow cytometry was used to check the purity and quantity of every magnetically sorted T cell population. Genomic DNA was isolated from each sorted fraction and quantified by UV absorbance on a Nanodrop 2000c.

The sequence is built from TRBV28 and TRBJ2-5, with 8 bases in between that match TRBD1. Material for sequencing was naive CD4+ T cells sorted from blood. Interpreted using the paper, the cell subset or site label stands for: CD45RA+ positively selected. The receptor comes from a man aged 25-45 years in good health. The nucleotide sequence reads as follows: TGTGCCAGCAGCCCAGGGGGCGTAGGGGAGACCCAGTACTTC. Its translation is CASSPGGVGETQYF.